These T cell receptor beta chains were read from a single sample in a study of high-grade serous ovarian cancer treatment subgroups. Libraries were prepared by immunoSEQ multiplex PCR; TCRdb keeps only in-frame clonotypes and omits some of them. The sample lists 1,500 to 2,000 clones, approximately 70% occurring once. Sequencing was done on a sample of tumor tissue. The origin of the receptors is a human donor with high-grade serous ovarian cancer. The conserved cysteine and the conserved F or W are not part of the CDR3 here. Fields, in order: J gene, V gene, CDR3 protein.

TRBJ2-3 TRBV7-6 ASSLGAGKYDTQY
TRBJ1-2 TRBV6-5 ASSYMGGARGYT
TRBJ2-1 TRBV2 ASRGGLAENNEQF
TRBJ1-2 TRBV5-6 ASRFQYGANYGYT
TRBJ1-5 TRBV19 ASSIVAGLGQPQH
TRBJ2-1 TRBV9 ASSVGGSRNNEQF
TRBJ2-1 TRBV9 ASSPQGFSSYNEQF
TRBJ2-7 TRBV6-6 ASSSSSTGKSGEQY
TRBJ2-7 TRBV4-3 ASSQDHPGTSYEQY
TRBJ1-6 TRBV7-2 ASDRARGLNSPLH
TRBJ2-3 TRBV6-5 ASSYSGTGDTQY
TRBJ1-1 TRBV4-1 ASSQEKMNTEAF
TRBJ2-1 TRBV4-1 ASSRHASGSYNEQF
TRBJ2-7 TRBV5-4 ASSLKGGYEQY
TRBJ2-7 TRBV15 ATSRDLEGGAGKPYEQY
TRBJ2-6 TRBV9 ASSRSSGIGANVLT
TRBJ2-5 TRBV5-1 ASSLALGTGQETQY
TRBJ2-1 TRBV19 ASSISASFLDNEQF
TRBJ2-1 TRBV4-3 ASSQSSRVNEQF
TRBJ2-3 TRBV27 ASRSGGFTDTQY
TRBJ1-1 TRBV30 AWSYTGDTEAF
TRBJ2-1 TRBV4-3 ASSQDLGTGKTNEQF
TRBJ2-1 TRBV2 ASSVWRENEQF
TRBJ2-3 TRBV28 ASSIVGDSLPGTDTQY
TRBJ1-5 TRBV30 AWSVDGFNQPQH